The 27 T cell receptor beta chains in this list originate from one sample, sequenced in a study of T cells expressing NK-cell markers. TCRdb re-called the 5' RACE reads; one entry per CDR3 protein, DNA not given. Reported are some 450,000 distinct CDR3 sequences; the ten largest clones contain less than 7.5%. The specimen was blood T cells: a sorted CD56 or NKG2C T cell subset, CD4+ or CD8+ T cells, or bulk PBMC T cells (not recorded which). These receptors all come from a woman between 18 and 75 years old in good health.

The gene calls are TRBV28 and TRBJ2-1; the TCRdb D gene call, TRBD1, has no DNA to confirm it. CDR3 length: 14 residues. Germline CDR1 is MDHEN and CDR2 is SYDVKM. The CDR3 sequence: CASSLRQKYNEQFF.

The chain recombines TRBV29-1 with TRBJ2-3; TCRdb calls TRBD1, which cannot be checked without DNA. This CDR3 comprises 14 residues. The germline V gene encodes CDR1 SQVTM and CDR2 ANQGSEA. The chain's CDR3 is CSAIRPSGPDTQYF.

The V call is TRBV30, the J call TRBJ1-1; the D call of TRBD1 rests on TCRdb alone, since no DNA is present to check it. CDR1 and CDR2 (germline): GTSNPN, SVGIG (reference sequence). The CDR3 extends over 12 amino acids. The CDR3 here is CAWSVLGGKAFF.

The chain uses TRBV20-1 and TRBJ2-2. This CDR3 has 11 amino acids. From germline, CDR1 is DFQATT and CDR2 SNEGSKA (reference sequence). CDR3 region: CSAQVAGELFF.

The rearrangement links TRBV12-3 or TRBV12-4 to TRBJ2-1; the D call from TCRdb, TRBD2, cannot be confirmed without DNA. The length of the CDR3 is 17 residues. The CDR3 loop reads CASSFGGLAGSYNEQFF.

V usage is TRBV19 and J usage is TRBJ2-6; TCRdb gives TRBD1 as the D gene, but with no DNA this cannot be confirmed. Germline-derived CDR1 and CDR2 are LNHDA and SQIVND (reference sequence). The CDR3 length is 15 residues. CDR3 amino acids: CASSPQGYGANVLTF.

The genes are TRBV10-3 and TRBJ2-7; TCRdb calls TRBD1, which cannot be checked without DNA. CDR1 is ENHRY, CDR2 SYGVKD, per germline. The length of the CDR3 is 13 residues. The CDR3 reads CAISGDRGDEQYF.

This chain connects TRBV7-6 to TRBJ2-1; lacking DNA, the TRBD2 call made by TCRdb goes unchecked. The CDR3 has 16 residues. CDR1 is SGHVS, CDR2 FNYEAQ, per germline. The CDR3 here is CASSLTSASSYNEQFF.

V and J are TRBV23-1 and TRBJ1-3. TRBV23-1 is filed as an ORF, its function uncertain. The CDR3 totals 16 residues. The CDR3 sequence is CASSQFGQATGNTIYF.

The chain has TRBV6-1 and TRBJ2-1; TCRdb calls TRBD2, which cannot be checked without DNA. CDR1 and CDR2 (germline): MNHNS, SASEGT. The CDR3 loop spans 13 amino acids. CDR3: CASTNPGTPGEFF.

The chain has TRBV20-1 and TRBJ2-7; lacking DNA, the TRBD1 call made by TCRdb goes unchecked. There are 14 residues in the CDR3. CDR1 and CDR2 from the germline V gene are DFQATT and SNEGSKA (reference sequence). The CDR3 region is CSATGQGIWGEQYF.

J is TRBJ1-1 and V is TRBV11-2. The CDR3 length is 16 residues. Germline V gene lookup returns CDR1 SGHAT and CDR2 FQNNGV. The CDR3 region is CASSLNSNRLNTEAFF.

The chain is built from TRBV5-1 and TRBJ2-3; the D call of TRBD1 rests on TCRdb alone, since no DNA is present to check it. This CDR3 has 15 residues. Per germline, CDR1 SGHRS and CDR2 YFSETQ. The CDR3 loop reads CASSPEGQLTDTQYF. The full variable domain, rest sourced from reference TRBV5-1 and TRBJ2-3, is KAGVTQTPRYLIKTRGQQVTLSCSPISGHRSVSWYQQTPGQGLQFLFEYFSETQRNKGNFPGRFSGRQFSNSRSEMNVSTLELGDSALYLCASSPEGQLTDTQYFGPGTRLTVL.

The chain joins TRBV6-5 to TRBJ2-2. Germline CDR1 is MNHEY and CDR2 is SVGAGI. The CDR3 has 14 amino acids. This chain's CDR3 is CASSYSPVTGELFF.

The chain couples TRBV18 to TRBJ2-1; no DNA is available, so the TRBD2 call from TCRdb remains unchecked. Germline CDR1 is KGHSH and CDR2 is LQKENI. The CDR3 length is 16 residues. Here the CDR3 reads CASSPGTLAGGNEQFF. Supplemented by reference TRBV18 and TRBJ2-1, the full variable domain reads NAGVMQNPRHLVRRRGQEARLRCSPMKGHSHVYWYRQLPEEGLKFMVYLQKENIIDESGMPKERFSAEFPKEGPSILRIQQVVRGDSAAYFCASSPGTLAGGNEQFFGPGTRLTVL.

The chain has TRBV7-8 and TRBJ2-7; TCRdb names TRBD1, which stays unverified in the absence of DNA. The CDR3 spans 15 residues. Germline V gene sequence: CDR1 SGHVS, CDR2 FQNEAQ. CDR3 protein: CASSTSPRGRGEQYF. Combining the CDR3 with reference TRBV7-8 and TRBJ2-7 gives the whole variable domain GAGVSQSPRYKVAKRGQDVALRCDPISGHVSLFWYQQALGQGPEFLTYFQNEAQLDKSGLPSDRFFAERPEGSVSTLKIQRTQQEDSAVYLCASSTSPRGRGEQYFGPGTRLTVT.

The chain joins TRBV4-3 to TRBJ2-1. Looked up from germline, CDR1 is LGHNA and CDR2 is YSLEER. The CDR3 has 15 amino acids. CDR3 loop: CASSQYAFSYNEQFF.

The chain carries TRBV20-1 and TRBJ1-5; TCRdb lists TRBD1, though no DNA is available to test this call. Per the germline V gene, CDR1 is DFQATT and CDR2 is SNEGSKA (reference sequence). The CDR3 runs to 13 residues. CDR3 region: CSAGNRGGQPQHF.

The rearrangement uses TRBV5-1 and TRBJ2-2. The CDR3 consists of 12 residues. CDR1 is SGHRS and CDR2 is YFSETQ in the germline V gene. This chain's CDR3 is CASSLIIGELFF.

The chain recombines TRBV10-1 with TRBJ2-7; the TRBD2 assignment by TCRdb is unverifiable without DNA. The CDR3 consists of 18 residues. Germline assignment: CDR1 WNHNN and CDR2 SYGVQD (reference sequence). This CDR3 is CATILYTSTGGRRDEQYF.

The chain has TRBV15 and TRBJ2-7. This CDR3 region has 14 residues. Germline V gene data show CDR1 as LNHNV and CDR2 as YYDKDF (reference sequence). The CDR3 spells CATSPSRSRLEQYF.

The V gene is TRBV7-2, the J gene TRBJ2-3; TCRdb's assignment of TRBD1 cannot be checked, as there is no DNA. Germline V gene sequence: CDR1 SGHTA, CDR2 FQGNSA. The CDR3 spans 12 residues. CDR3 amino acids: CASSSTGGSQYF.

The gene calls are TRBV24-1 and TRBJ2-3; absent DNA, TCRdb's TRBD2 call cannot be checked. Germline V gives CDR1 KGHDR, CDR2 SFDVKD. This CDR3 is built from 16 residues. The CDR3 sequence is CATSDWTSGSTDTQYF.

The rearrangement joins TRBV20-1 to TRBJ2-7; the D gene TCRdb calls, TRBD2, cannot be checked with no DNA. CDR3 length: 16 amino acids. Germline-derived CDR1 and CDR2 are DFQATT and SNEGSKA (reference sequence). CDR3 in amino acids: CSARSAGGAGVYEQYF.

The chain has TRBV12-3 or TRBV12-4 and TRBJ2-5. The length of the CDR3 is 15 residues. Here the CDR3 reads CASSLESKEWETQYF.

The chain uses TRBV6-2 or TRBV6-3 and TRBJ1-2; absent DNA, TCRdb's TRBD1 call cannot be checked. The V gene's germline CDR1 is MNHEY and CDR2 SVGEGT. This CDR3 comprises 14 residues. The CDR3 here is CASTTQGASEGYTF.

The chain is built from TRBV6-5 and TRBJ2-7; the D call from TCRdb, TRBD2, cannot be confirmed without DNA. The V gene's germline CDR1 is MNHEY and CDR2 SVGAGI. This CDR3 spans 14 amino acids. CDR3 region: CASSLSGKGNEQYF.